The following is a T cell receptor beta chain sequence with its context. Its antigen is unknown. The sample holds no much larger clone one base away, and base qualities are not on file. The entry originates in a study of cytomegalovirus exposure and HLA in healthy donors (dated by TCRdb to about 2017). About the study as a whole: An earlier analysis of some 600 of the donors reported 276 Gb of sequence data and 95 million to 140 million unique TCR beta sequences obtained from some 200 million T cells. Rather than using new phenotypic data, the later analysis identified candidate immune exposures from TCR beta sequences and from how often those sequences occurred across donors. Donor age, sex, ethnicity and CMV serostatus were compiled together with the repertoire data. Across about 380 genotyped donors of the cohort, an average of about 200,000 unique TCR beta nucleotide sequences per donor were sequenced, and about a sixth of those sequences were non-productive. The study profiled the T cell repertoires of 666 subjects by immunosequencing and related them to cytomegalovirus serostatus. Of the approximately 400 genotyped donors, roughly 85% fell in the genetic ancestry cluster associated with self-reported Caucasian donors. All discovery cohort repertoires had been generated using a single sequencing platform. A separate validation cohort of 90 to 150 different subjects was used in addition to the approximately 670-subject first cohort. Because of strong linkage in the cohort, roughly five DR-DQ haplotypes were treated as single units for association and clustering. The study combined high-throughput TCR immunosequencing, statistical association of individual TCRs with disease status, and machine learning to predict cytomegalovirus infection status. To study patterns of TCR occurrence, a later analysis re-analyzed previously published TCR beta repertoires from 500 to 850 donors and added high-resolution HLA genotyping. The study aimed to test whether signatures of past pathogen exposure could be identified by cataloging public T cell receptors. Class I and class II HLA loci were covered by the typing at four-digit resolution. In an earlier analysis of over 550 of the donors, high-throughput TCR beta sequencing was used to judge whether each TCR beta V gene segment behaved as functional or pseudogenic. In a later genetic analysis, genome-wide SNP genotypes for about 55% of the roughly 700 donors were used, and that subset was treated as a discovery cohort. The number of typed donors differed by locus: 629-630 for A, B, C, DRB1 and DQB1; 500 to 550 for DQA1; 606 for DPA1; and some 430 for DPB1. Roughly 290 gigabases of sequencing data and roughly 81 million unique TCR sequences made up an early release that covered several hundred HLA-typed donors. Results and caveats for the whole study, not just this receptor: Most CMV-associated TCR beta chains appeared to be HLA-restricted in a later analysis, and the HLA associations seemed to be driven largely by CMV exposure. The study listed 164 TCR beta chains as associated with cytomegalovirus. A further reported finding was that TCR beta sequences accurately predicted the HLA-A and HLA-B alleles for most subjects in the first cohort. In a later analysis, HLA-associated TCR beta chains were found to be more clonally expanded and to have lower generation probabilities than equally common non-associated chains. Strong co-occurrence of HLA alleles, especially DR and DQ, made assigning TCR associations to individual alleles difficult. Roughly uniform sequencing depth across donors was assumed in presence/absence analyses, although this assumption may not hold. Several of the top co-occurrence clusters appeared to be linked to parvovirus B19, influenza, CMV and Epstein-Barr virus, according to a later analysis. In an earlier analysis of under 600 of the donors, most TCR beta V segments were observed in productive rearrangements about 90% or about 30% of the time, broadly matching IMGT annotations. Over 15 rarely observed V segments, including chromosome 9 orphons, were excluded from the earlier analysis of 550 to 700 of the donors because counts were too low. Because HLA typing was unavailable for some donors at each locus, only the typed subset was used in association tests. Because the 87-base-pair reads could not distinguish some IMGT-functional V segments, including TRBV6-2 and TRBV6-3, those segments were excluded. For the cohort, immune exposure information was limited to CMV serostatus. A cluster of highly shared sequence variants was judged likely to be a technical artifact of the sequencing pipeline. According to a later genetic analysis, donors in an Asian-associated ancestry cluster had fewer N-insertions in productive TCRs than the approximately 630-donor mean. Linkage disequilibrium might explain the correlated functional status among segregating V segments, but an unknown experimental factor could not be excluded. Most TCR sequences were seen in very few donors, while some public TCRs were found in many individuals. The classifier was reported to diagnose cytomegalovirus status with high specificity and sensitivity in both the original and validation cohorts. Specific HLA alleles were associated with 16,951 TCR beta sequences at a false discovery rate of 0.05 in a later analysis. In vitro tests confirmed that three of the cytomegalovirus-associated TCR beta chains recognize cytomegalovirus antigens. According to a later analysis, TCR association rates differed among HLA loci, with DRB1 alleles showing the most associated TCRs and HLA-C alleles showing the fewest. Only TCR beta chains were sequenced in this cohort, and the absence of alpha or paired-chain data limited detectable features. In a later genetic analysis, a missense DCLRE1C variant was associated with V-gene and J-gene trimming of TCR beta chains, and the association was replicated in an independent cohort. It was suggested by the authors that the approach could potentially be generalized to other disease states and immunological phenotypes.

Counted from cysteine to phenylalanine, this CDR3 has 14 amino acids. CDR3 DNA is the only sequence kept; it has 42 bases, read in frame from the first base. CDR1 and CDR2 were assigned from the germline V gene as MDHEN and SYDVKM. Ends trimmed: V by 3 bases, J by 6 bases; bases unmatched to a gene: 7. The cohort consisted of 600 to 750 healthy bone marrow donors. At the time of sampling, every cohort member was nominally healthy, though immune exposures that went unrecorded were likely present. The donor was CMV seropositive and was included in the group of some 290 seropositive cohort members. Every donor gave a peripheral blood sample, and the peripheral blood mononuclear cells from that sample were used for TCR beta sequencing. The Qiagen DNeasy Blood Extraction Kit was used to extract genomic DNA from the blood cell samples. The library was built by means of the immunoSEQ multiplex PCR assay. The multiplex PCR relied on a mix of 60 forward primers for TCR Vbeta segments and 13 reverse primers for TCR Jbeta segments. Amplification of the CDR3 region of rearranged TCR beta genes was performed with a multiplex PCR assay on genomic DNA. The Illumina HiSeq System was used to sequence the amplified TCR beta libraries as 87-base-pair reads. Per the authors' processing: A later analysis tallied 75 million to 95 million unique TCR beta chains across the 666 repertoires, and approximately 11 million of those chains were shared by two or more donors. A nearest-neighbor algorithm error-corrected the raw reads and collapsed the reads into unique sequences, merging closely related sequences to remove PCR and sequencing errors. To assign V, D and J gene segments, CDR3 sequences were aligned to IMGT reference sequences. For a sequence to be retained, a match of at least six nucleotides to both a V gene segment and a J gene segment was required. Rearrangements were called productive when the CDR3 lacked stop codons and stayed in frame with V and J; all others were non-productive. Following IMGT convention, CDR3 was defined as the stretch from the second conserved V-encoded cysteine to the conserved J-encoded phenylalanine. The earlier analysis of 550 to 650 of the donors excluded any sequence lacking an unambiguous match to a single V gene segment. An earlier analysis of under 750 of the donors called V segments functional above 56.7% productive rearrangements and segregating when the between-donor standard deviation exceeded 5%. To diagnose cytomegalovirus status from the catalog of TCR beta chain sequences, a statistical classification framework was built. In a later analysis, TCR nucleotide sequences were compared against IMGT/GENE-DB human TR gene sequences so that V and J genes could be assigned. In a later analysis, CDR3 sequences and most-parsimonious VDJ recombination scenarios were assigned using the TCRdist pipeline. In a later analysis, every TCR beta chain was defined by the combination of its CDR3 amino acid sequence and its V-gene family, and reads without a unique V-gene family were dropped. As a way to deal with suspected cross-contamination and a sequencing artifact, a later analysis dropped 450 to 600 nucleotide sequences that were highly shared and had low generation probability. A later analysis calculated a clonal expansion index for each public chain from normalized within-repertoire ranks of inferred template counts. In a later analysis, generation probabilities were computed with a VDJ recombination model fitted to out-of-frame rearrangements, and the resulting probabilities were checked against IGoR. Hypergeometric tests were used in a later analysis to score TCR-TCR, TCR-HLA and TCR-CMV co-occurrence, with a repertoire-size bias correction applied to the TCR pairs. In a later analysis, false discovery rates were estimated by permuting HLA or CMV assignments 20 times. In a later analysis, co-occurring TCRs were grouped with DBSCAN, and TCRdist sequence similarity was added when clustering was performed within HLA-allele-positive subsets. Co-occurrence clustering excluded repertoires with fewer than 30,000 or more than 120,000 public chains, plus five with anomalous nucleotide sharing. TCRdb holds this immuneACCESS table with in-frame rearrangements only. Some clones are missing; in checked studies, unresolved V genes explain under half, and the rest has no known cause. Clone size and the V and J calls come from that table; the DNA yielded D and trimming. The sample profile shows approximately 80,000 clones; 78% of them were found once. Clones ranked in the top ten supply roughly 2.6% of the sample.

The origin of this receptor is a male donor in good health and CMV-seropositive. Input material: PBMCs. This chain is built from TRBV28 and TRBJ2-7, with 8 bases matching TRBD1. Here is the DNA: TGTGCCAGCAGTTTGGTAGGACAGGGTGCCGAGCAGTACTTC. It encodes CASSLVGQGAEQYF.